This TCR beta chain was captured by sequencing in a study of blood T cell repertoires in COVID-19. Across the study: Italy, Spain and the United States were the sources of the convalescent and acute COVID-19 samples. T cells, B-cell-depleted T cells, or PBMCs provided the cDNA or gDNA that served as material.

Trimming cost V 4 bases and J 9 bases, with 12 bases left between them. This CDR3 has 12 residues. The germline V gene encodes CDR1 MNHEY and CDR2 SMNVEV (reference sequence). Methods used by the authors: Nucleated cell number was recorded as an estimate derived from reference gene primer amplification. TCRdb's copy holds only in-frame clones and misses some; the assay was immunoSEQ multiplex PCR. V and J calls and clone size are copied from that table; D and trimming were computed from the DNA. The sample carries 470,000 or so clones, 70% to 90% recorded once. This clonotype was obtained from a human donor in a cohort sampled during active COVID-19. The V gene is TRBV27, the J gene TRBJ2-5; a possible D gene is TRBD2 (5 bases). The sequenced sample consisted of peripheral blood. The CDR3 DNA follows: TGTGCCAGCAGTTCGAGGGAGTGGGCCCAGTACTTC. It codes for CASSSREWAQYF.